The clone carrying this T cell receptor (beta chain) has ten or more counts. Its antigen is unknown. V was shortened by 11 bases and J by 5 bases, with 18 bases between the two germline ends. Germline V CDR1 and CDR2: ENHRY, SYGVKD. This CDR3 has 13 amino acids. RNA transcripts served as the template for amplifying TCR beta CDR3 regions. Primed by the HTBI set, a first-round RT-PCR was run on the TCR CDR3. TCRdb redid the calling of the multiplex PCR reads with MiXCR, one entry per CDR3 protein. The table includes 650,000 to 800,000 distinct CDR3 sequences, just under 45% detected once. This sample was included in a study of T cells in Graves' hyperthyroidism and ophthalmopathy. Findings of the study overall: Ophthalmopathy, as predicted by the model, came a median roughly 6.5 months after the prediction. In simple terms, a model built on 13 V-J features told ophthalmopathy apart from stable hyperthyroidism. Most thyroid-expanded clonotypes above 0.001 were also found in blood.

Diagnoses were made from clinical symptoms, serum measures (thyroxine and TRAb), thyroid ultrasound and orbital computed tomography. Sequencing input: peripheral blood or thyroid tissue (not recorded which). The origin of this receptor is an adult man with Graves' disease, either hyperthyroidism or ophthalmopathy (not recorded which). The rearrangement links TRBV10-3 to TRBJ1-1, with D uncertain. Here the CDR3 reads CAQRAGEDTEAFF. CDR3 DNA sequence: TGTGCCCAACGGGCCGGCGAGGATACTGAAGCTTTCTTT.